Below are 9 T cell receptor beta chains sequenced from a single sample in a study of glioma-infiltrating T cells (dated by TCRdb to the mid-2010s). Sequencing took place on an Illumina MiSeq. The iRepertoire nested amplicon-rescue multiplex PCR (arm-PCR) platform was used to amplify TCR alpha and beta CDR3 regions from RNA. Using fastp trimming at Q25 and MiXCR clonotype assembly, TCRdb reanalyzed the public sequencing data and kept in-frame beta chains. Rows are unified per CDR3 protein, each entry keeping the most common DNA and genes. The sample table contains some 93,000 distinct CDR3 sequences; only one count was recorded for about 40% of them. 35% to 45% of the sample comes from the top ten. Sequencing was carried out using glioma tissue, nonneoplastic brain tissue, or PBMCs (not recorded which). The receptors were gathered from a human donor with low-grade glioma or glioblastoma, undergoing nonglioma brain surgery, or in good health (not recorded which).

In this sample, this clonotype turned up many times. The CDR3, as DNA: TGTGCCAGCAGCTCGCCCAAAGTCAGGCAAGAGACCCAGTACTTC. Protein product: CASSSPKVRQETQYF. The V call is TRBV7-6, the J call TRBJ2-5; D gene uncertain. The germline V and J ends were trimmed by 4 bases and 2 bases, with 14 bases remaining between them. This CDR3 comprises 15 residues. The germline V gene encodes CDR1 SGHVS and CDR2 FNYEAQ.

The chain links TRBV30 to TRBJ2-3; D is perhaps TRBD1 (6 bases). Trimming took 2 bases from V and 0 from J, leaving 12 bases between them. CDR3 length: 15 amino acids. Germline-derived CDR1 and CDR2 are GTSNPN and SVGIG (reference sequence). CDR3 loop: CAWSNTGFSTDTQYF. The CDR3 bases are TGTGCCTGGAGTAATACAGGGTTTAGCACAGATACGCAGTATTTT.

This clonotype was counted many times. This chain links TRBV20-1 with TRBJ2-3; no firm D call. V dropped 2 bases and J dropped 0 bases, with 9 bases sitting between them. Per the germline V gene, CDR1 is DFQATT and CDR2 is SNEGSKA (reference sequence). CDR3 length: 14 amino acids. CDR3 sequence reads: CSARSLRSTDTQYF. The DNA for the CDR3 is TGCAGTGCTAGATCTCTGCGAAGCACAGATACGCAGTATTTT.

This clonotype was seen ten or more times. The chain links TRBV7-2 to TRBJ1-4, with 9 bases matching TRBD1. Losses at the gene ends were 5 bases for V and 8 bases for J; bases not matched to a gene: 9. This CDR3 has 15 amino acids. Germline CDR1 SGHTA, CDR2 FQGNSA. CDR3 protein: CASSIGQGLWEKLFF. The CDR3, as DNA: TGTGCCAGCAGCATCGGACAGGGGCTTTGGGAAAAACTGTTTTTT.

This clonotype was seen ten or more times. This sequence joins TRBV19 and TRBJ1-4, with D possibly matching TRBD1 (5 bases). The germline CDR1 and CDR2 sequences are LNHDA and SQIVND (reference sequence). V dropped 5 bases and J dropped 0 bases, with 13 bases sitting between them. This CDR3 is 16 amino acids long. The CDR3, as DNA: TGTGCCAGTAGTCCGAACAGGATATCAACTAATGAAAAACTGTTTTTT. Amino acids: CASSPNRISTNEKLFF.

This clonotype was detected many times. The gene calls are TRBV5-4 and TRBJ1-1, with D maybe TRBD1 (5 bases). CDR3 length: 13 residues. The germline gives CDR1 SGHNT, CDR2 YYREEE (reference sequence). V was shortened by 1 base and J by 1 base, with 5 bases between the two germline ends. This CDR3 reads CASSLTGNTEAFF. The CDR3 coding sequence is TGTGCCAGCAGCTTGACAGGGAACACTGAAGCTTTCTTT.

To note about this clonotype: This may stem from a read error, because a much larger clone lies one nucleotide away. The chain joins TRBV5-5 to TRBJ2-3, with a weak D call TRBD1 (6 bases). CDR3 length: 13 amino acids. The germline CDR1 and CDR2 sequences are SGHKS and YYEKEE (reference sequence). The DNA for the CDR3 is TGTGCCAACAGCTTGCAGGGGACAGATACGCAGTATTTT. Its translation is CANSLQGTDTQYF.

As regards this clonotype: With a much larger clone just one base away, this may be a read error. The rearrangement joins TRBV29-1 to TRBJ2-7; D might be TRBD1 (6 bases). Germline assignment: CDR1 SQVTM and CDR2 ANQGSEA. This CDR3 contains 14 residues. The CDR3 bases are TGCAGCGTTCAAGACCTGCAGGGGTTTGGCGAGCAGTGCTTC. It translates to CSVQDLQGFGEQCF.

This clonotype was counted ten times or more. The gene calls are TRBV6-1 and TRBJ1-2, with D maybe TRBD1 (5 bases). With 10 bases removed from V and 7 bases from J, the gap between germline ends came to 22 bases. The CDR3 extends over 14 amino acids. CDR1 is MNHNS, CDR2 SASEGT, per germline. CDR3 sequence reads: CAISGGQGEGGYTF. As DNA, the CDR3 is TGTGCCATCTCCGGTGGGCAGGGAGAGGGTGGCTACACCTTC.